This is a list of T cell receptor beta chains from one sample in a study of cytomegalovirus exposure and HLA in healthy donors. TCRdb keeps only in-frame clones here, not all; method: immunoSEQ multiplex PCR. The table has some 110,000 clones, more than 65% seen once. Source material: PBMCs. The receptors originated from a woman aged 50 to 60 in good health and CMV-seropositive. Both conserved end residues are part of each CDR3. The D gene is left open where the match is weak. Some rows mark clone size as missing; the rest say once, few, many or name a class of expanded clone.

cdr3_length	d_call	v_call	clone_size	j_call	cdr3_nt	cdr3_aa
14	-	TRBV28	once	TRBJ2-3	TGTGCCAGCAGATACGACAGAAGCACAGATACGCAGTATTTT	CASRYDRSTDTQYF
15	TRBD1	TRBV6-1	once	TRBJ2-3	TGTGCCAGCAGTGATCTCGGGACAGGCACAGATACGCAGTATTTT	CASSDLGTGTDTQYF
14	-	TRBV6-5	-	TRBJ1-5	TGTGCCAGCTTGGCGGGACTCGGCAATCAGCCCCAGCATTTT	CASLAGLGNQPQHF
14	-	TRBV28	-	TRBJ1-1	TGTGCCAGCTCCCCGGCGGGGGTCTACACTGAAGCTTTCTTT	CASSPAGVYTEAFF
15	-	TRBV5-1	few	TRBJ1-4	TGCGCCAGCAGCCCGGAGGGGATTGGGGCGCGGCAACTGTTTTTT	CASSPEGIGARQLFF
14	-	TRBV7-6	-	TRBJ1-3	TGTGCCAGCAGCTCCCAGGGCTTTGGAAACACCATATATTTT	CASSSQGFGNTIYF
16	TRBD2	TRBV5-1	-	TRBJ2-7	TGCGCCAGCAGCTTGGCGTTAGCGGGGGGATCCTACGAGCAGTACTTC	CASSLALAGGSYEQYF
16	TRBD2	TRBV27	-	TRBJ2-7	TGTGCCAGCAGTTTAACGCGGGGGGGCCTTAGTTACGAGCAGTACTTC	CASSLTRGGLSYEQYF
14	TRBD1	TRBV5-5	-	TRBJ2-3	TGTGCCAGCTTCCGGACAGGAGACACAGATACGCAGTATTTT	CASFRTGDTDTQYF
15	TRBD1	TRBV7-8	few	TRBJ2-2	TGTGCCAGCAGCGGACGGGACAGAACTACCGGGGAGCTGTTTTTT	CASSGRDRTTGELFF
18	TRBD1	TRBV18	-	TRBJ1-1	TGTGCCAGCTCACCGGGACAGGGTTGGGTGACAAGAAACACTGAAGCTTTCTTT	CASSPGQGWVTRNTEAFF
13	-	TRBV6-1	-	TRBJ2-5	TGTGCCAGCACCCTTGGCCACCAAGAGACCCAGTACTTC	CASTLGHQETQYF
15	TRBD1	TRBV15	-	TRBJ1-4	TGTGCCACCAGCGGGGGGACAGTAACTAATGAAAAACTGTTTTTT	CATSGGTVTNEKLFF
15	-	TRBV11-2	few	TRBJ2-1	TGTGCCAGCAGCTTAGGCCAGGACACCTACAATGAGCAGTTCTTC	CASSLGQDTYNEQFF
15	TRBD1	TRBV11-2	-	TRBJ1-6	TGTGCCAGCAGCTTGTTGACAGGGTATAATTCACCCCTCCACTTT	CASSLLTGYNSPLHF
15	-	TRBV25-1	-	TRBJ2-5	TGTGCCAGCAGTGAACCCCGGGACTTCGAAGAGACCCAGTACTTC	CASSEPRDFEETQYF
17	TRBD1	TRBV9	-	TRBJ2-7	TGTGCCAGCAGCTTCACATCCGGGACAGGGAGTTCCTACGAGCAGTACTTC	CASSFTSGTGSSYEQYF
20	TRBD2	TRBV15	-	TRBJ2-1	TGTGCCACCAGCAGAACACGCGGACTAGCGGGGGGGCTAGGGTACAATGAGCAGTTCTTC	CATSRTRGLAGGLGYNEQFF
15	TRBD2	TRBV5-5	-	TRBJ2-7	TGTGCCAGCAGGACCACTCGGGGGGGGTGGGACGAGCAGTACTTC	CASRTTRGGWDEQYF
16	-	TRBV23-1	-	TRBJ2-7	TGCGCCAGCAGTCAACCCACTCAGGGTTCGGAGTACGAGCAGTACTTC	CASSQPTQGSEYEQYF
12	-	TRBV5-1	-	TRBJ2-7	TGCGCCAGCAGCTTGGAAGTGGGCGTCGTTGTCTTC	CASSLEVGVVVF
14	TRBD1	TRBV6-5	few	TRBJ1-2	TGTGCCAGCAGAGTACAGGGGTTCGACTATGGCTACACCTTC	CASRVQGFDYGYTF
16	-	TRBV4-1	-	TRBJ1-4	TGCGCCAGCAGCCTTTTACCCGGGGGATTCAGGGAAAAACTGTTTTTT	CASSLLPGGFREKLFF
16	-	TRBV6-5	-	TRBJ2-1	TGTGCCAGCAGTTACGGTGCAGGGGTCGCCTACAATGAGCAGTTCTTC	CASSYGAGVAYNEQFF
18	TRBD1	TRBV28	-	TRBJ1-5	TGTGCCAGCAGTAGGCCCCGGGACAGGGGGTATAGCAATCAGCCCCAGCATTTT	CASSRPRDRGYSNQPQHF
14	TRBD1	TRBV29-1	few	TRBJ1-1	TGCAGCGTCGGCCCGATGACAGGGATCACTGAAGCTTTCTTT	CSVGPMTGITEAFF
15	-	TRBV19	-	TRBJ2-5	TGTGCCAGTAGTATAGTAGGGCTAGCGAGAGAGACCCAGTACTTC	CASSIVGLARETQYF
15	-	TRBV5-1	-	TRBJ1-2	TGCGCCAGCAGCCTGGAGGAGGTTCGAGGAGATGGCTACACCTTC	CASSLEEVRGDGYTF
11	-	TRBV25-1	-	TRBJ2-7	TGTGCCTGTGGGCAGACCTACGAGCAGTACTTC	CACGQTYEQYF
15	TRBD1	TRBV27	few	TRBJ2-7	TGTGCCAGCAGTACGGGGGACAGGCCCCAGGTGGGTCAGTACTTC	CASSTGDRPQVGQYF
12	TRBD2	TRBV28	-	TRBJ2-4	TGTGCCAGCAGTCTGACTAGCGGGGGAAAGTACTTC	CASSLTSGGKYF
17	TRBD2	TRBV7-2	-	TRBJ2-2	TGTGCCAGCAGCTTTCTGAGGACTAGCGGGGGCACCGGGGAGCTGTTTTTT	CASSFLRTSGGTGELFF
20	TRBD1	TRBV27	-	TRBJ2-6	TGTGCCAGCAGATCCCCAGGGGGGGACAGGGGGTTTACTGGGGCCAACGTCCTGACTTTC	CASRSPGGDRGFTGANVLTF
12	-	TRBV7-9	-	TRBJ2-3	TGTTCCAGCAGCGTGGCCACAGATACGCAGTATTTT	CSSSVATDTQYF
15	TRBD1	TRBV6-5	-	TRBJ1-2	TGTGCCAGCAGTCCCCGGAACAGGGGGCAATTAGGCTACACCTTC	CASSPRNRGQLGYTF
17	TRBD2	TRBV11-1	-	TRBJ2-2	TGTGCCAGCAGCTTAGTTTCTAGCGGTTATAACACCGGGGAGCTGTTTTTT	CASSLVSSGYNTGELFF
14	-	TRBV7-9	few	TRBJ1-4	TGTGCCAGCAGCTCAGGGGCCGCGGGTGAAAAACTGTTTTTT	CASSSGAAGEKLFF
12	TRBD1	TRBV30	-	TRBJ2-1	TGTGTCACAGGGGGCTCCTACAATGAGCAGTTCTTC	CVTGGSYNEQFF
16	-	TRBV7-9	-	TRBJ2-2	TGTTCCAGCAGCTTAGAGGCAGGTTCGAACACCGGGGAGCTGTTTTTT	CSSSLEAGSNTGELFF
14	-	TRBV5-6	-	TRBJ1-3	TGTGCCAGCAGCCGCGCCCCAGGGGTGGGCACCATATATTTT	CASSRAPGVGTIYF
15	-	TRBV5-1	-	TRBJ1-4	TGCGCCAGCACCCCCGCCGCGGGGGCTAATGAAAAACTGTTTTTT	CASTPAAGANEKLFF
15	-	TRBV6-5	-	TRBJ1-1	TGTGCCAGCAGTTACGCAGGTACAGCTAACACTGAAGCTTTCTTT	CASSYAGTANTEAFF
16	-	TRBV7-9	-	TRBJ2-2	TGTGCCAGCAGCTTAGTTTTGGCCCAAAACACCGGGGAGCTGTTTTTT	CASSLVLAQNTGELFF
13	-	TRBV5-1	-	TRBJ2-4	TGCGCCAGCAGCCCGGAAGGGGCAAACATTCAGTACTTC	CASSPEGANIQYF
16	-	TRBV9	-	TRBJ2-7	TGTGCCAGCAGCGTAGGTTTCCCCACTAGCCGGGACGAGCAGTACTTC	CASSVGFPTSRDEQYF
12	-	TRBV10-1	-	TRBJ2-7	TGCGCCAGCAGCCCAGGGATCTACGAGCAGTACTTC	CASSPGIYEQYF
15	TRBD2	TRBV6-5	-	TRBJ2-3	TGTGCCAGCAGTTACACGGGAGGAGTGGGGGTTACGCAGTATTTT	CASSYTGGVGVTQYF
13	-	TRBV6-7	-	TRBJ1-1	TGTGCCCCCCCGGTCGAGGGTATCACTGAAGCTTTCTTT	CAPPVEGITEAFF
14	-	TRBV5-1	-	TRBJ1-2	TGCGCCAGCAGCACCGGACAGAGTAACTATGGCTACACCTTC	CASSTGQSNYGYTF
15	-	TRBV7-9	-	TRBJ2-1	TGTGCCAGCAGCTCGACCGGGAGCTCCTACAATGAGCAGTTCTTC	CASSSTGSSYNEQFF
16	TRBD1	TRBV5-1	-	TRBJ2-2	TGCGCCAGCAGCTTGGAATCACAGGGGGCTAGCGGGGAGCTGTTTTTT	CASSLESQGASGELFF
19	-	TRBV21-1	-	TRBJ2-6	TGTGCCAGCAGCAAAGTCGGGGGGGCGCCACCCTCTGGGGCCAACGTCCTGACTTTC	CASSKVGGAPPSGANVLTF
14	-	TRBV6-5	few	TRBJ2-6	TGTGCCACCGGTGGGGTACGGGACTCCAACGTCCTGACTTTC	CATGGVRDSNVLTF
13	TRBD1	TRBV28	-	TRBJ2-3	TGTGCCAGCACGACAGGGGAGACAGATACGCAGTATTTT	CASTTGETDTQYF
17	TRBD1	TRBV7-9	-	TRBJ2-1	TGTGCCAGCAGCCCTTATCCCGGGAGGACAGGGGGAGATGAGCAGTTCTTC	CASSPYPGRTGGDEQFF
12	-	TRBV27	-	TRBJ2-1	TGTGCCAGCAGTTTTGTAAACAATGAGCAGTTCTTC	CASSFVNNEQFF
15	-	TRBV2	-	TRBJ2-5	TGTGCCAGCAGTGTTACAGGGAATACAAAGGGGACCCAGTACTTC	CASSVTGNTKGTQYF
17	-	TRBV4-1	few	TRBJ1-2	TGCGCCAGCAGCCAAGGTTCGGAACAGGCCCTCAACTATGGCTACACCTTC	CASSQGSEQALNYGYTF
15	-	TRBV7-3	-	TRBJ2-5	TGTGCCAGCAGCTTAGGGGCAGGCTCTCAAGAGACCCAGTACTTC	CASSLGAGSQETQYF
15	-	TRBV5-6	-	TRBJ1-6	TGTGCCAGCAGCTTGTATGGGGAGGGTAATTCACCCCTCCACTTT	CASSLYGEGNSPLHF